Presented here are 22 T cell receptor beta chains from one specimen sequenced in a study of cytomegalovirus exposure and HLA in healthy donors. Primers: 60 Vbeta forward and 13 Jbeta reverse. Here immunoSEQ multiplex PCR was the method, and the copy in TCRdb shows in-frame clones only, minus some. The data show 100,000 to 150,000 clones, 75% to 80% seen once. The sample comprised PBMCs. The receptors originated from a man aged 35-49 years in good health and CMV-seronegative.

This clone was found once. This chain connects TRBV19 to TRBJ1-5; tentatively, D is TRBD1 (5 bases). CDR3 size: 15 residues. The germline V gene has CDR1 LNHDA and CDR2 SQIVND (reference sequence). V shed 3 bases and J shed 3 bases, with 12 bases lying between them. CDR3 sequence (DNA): TGTGCCAGTAGTATTCCGGGACTCAACAATCAGCCCCAGCATTTT. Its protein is CASSIPGLNNQPQHF.

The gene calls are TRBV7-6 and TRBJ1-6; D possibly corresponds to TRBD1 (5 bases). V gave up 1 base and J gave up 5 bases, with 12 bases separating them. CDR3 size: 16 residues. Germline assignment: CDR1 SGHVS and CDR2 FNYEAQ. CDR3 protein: CASSLDGASDNSPLHF. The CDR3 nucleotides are TGTGCCAGCAGCTTAGATGGGGCTAGTGATAATTCACCCCTCCACTTT.

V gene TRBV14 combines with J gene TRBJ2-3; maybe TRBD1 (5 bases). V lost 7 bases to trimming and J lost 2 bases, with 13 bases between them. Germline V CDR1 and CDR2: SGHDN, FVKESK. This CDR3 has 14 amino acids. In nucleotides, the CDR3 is TGTGCCAGCAACAGGAACCAGCTCACAGATACGCAGTATTTT. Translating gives CASNRNQLTDTQYF. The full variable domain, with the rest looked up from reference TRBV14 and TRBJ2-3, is EAGVTQFPSHSVIEKGQTVTLRCDPISGHDNLYWYRRVMGKEIKFLLHFVKESKQDESGMPNNRFLAERTGGTYSTLKVQPAELEDSGVYFCASNRNQLTDTQYFGPGTRLTVL.

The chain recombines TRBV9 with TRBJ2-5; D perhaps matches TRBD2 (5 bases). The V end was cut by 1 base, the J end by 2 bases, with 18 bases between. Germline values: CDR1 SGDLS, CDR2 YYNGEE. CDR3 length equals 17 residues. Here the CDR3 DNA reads TGTGCCAGCAGCGTAAAGGACTGTCAGACCTGTCAAGAGACCCAGTACTTC. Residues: CASSVKDCQTCQETQYF.

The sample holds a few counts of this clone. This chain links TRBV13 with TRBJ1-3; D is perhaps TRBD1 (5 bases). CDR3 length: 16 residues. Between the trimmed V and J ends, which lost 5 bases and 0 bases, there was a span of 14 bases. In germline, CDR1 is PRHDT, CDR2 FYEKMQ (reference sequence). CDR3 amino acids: CASSLLQGFSGNTIYF. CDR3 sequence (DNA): TGTGCCAGCAGCCTCCTTCAGGGATTCTCTGGAAACACCATATATTTT.

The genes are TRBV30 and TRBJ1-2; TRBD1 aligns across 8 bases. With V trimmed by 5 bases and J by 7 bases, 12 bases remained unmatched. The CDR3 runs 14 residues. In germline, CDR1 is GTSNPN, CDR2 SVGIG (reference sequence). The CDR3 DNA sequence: TGTGCCTGGGGCCAGGACAGGGCCGTAAGTGGCTACACCTTC. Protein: CAWGQDRAVSGYTF.

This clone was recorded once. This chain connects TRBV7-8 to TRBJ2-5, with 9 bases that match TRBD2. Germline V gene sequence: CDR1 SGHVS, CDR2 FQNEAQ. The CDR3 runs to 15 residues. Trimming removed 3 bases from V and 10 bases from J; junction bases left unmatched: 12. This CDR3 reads CASSLGPGLALHQYF. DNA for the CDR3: TGTGCCAGCAGCTTGGGACCGGGACTAGCATTGCACCAGTACTTC.

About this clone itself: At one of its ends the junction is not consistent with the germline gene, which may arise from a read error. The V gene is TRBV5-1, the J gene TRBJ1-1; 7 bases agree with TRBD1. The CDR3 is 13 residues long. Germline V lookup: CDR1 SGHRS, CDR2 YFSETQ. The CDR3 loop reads CASSFVGTEKHIF. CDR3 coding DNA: TGCGCCAGCAGCTTTGTTGGGACAGAGAAGCACATCTTT.

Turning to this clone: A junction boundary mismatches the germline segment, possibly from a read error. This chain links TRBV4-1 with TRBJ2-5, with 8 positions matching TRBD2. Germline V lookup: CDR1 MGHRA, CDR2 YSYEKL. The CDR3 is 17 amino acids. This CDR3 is CASSQGRGGPLQETQYF. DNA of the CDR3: TGCGCCAGCAGTCAAGGTCGGGGGGGGCCTCTCCAAGAGACCCAGTACTTC.

In DNA, the CDR3 is TGTGCCAGCAGTTTCGTACGGGAAGTTACCGGGGAGCTGTTTTTT. Its translation: CASSFVREVTGELFF. The J gene is TRBJ2-2, the V gene TRBV28; a possible D gene is TRBD2 (5 bases). V was pared by 3 bases and J by 5 bases, with 13 bases between. Germline V gene data show CDR1 as MDHEN and CDR2 as SYDVKM. CDR3 size: 15 residues. Full variable domain (remainder filled in from reference TRBV28 and TRBJ2-2): DVKVTQSSRYLVKRTGEKVFLECVQDMDHENMFWYRQDPGLGLRLIYFSYDVKMKEKGDIPEGYSVSREKKERFSLILESASTNQTSMYLCASSFVREVTGELFFGEGSRLTVL.

The CDR3 DNA sequence: TGTGCCAGCAGCGAACGCGGGGGGTCCACAGATACGCAGTATTTT. Its protein product is CASSERGGSTDTQYF. The chain combines TRBV7-6 with TRBJ2-3; 8 bases line up with TRBD2. Looked up from germline, CDR1 is SGHVS and CDR2 is FNYEAQ. J lost 2 bases, V lost 5 bases, and 6 bases had no gene match. The CDR3 contains 15 residues.

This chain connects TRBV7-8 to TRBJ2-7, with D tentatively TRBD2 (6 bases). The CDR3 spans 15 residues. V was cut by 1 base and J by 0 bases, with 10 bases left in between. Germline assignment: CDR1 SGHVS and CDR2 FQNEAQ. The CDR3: CASSLGAGSSYEQYF. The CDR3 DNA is TGTGCCAGCAGCTTAGGAGCCGGGAGCTCCTACGAGCAGTACTTC.

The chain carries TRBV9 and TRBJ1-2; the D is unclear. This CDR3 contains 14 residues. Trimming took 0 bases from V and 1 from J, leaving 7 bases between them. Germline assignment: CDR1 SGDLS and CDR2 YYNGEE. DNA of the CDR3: TGTGCCAGCAGCGTAGACAGCAATAACTATGGCTACACCTTC. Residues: CASSVDSNNYGYTF.

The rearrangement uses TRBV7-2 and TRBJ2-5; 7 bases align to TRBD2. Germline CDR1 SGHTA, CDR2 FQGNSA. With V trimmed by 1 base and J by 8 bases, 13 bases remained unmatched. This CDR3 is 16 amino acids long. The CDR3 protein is CASSLVVGEGTKTQYF. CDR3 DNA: TGTGCCAGCAGCTTAGTCGTCGGGGAGGGTACCAAAACCCAGTACTTC.

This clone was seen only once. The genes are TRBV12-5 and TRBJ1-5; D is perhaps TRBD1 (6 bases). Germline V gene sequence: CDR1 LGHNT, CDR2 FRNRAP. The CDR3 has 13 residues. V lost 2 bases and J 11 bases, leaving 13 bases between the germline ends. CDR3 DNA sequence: TGTGCTAGTGGTTTGCCCGAACAGGGCACCCAGCATTTT. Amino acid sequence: CASGLPEQGTQHF.

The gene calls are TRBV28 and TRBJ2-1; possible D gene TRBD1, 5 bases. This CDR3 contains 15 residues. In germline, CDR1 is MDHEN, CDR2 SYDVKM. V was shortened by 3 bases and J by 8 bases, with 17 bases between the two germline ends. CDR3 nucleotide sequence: TGTGCCAGCAGTTTCCTAAGGCTCCAGGGTGATGAGCAGTTCTTC. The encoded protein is CASSFLRLQGDEQFF.

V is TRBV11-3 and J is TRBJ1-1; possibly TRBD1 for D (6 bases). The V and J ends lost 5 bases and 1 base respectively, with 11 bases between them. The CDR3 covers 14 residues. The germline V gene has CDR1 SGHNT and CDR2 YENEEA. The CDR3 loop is CASSRRDKNTEAFF. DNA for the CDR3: TGTGCCAGCAGCCGCCGGGACAAGAACACTGAAGCTTTCTTT. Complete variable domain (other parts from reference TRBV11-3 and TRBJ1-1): EAGVVQSPRYKIIEKKQPVAFWCNPISGHNTLYWYLQNLGQGPELLIRYENEEAVDDSQLPKDRFSAERLKGVDSTLKIQPAELGDSAVYLCASSRRDKNTEAFFGQGTRLTVV.

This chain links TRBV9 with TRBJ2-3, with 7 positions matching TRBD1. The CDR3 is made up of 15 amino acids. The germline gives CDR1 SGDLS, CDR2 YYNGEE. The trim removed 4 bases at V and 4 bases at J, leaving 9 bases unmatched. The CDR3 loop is CASSFLTGQADTQYF. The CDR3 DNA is TGTGCCAGCAGCTTCTTGACAGGGCAAGCAGATACGCAGTATTTT. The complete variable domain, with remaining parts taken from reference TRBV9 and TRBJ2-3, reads DSGVTQTPKHLITATGQRVTLRCSPRSGDLSVYWYQQSLDQGLQFLIQYYNGEERAKGNILERFSAQQFPDLHSELNLSSLELGDSALYFCASSFLTGQADTQYFGPGTRLTVL.

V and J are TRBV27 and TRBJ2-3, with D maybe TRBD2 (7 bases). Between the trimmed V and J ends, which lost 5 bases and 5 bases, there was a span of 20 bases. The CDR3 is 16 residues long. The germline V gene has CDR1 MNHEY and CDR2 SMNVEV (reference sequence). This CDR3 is CASSRQVGGGQDTQYF. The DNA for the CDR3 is TGTGCCAGCAGTCGCCAAGTGGGGGGGGGCCAAGATACGCAGTATTTT.

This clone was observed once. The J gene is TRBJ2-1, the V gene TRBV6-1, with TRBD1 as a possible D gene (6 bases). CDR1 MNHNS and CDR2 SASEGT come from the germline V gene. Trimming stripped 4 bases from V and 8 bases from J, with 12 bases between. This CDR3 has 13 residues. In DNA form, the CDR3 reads TGTGCCAGCAGTGGACGACAGGCATATGAGCAGTTCTTC. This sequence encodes CASSGRQAYEQFF.

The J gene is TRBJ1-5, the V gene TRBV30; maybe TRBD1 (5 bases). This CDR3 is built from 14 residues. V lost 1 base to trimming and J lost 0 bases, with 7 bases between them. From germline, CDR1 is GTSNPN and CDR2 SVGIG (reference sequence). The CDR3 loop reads CAWSEGYSNQPQHF. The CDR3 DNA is TGTGCCTGGAGTGAGGGGTATAGCAATCAGCCCCAGCATTTT.

CDR3 in amino acids: CASSPDRADYNEQFF. CDR3 in DNA: TGTGCCAGCAGCCCCGACAGGGCCGACTACAATGAGCAGTTCTTC. V is TRBV5-8 and J is TRBJ2-1; 7 bases fit TRBD1. J was trimmed by 3 bases and V by 4 bases; bases with no gene match: 7. The CDR3 sequence is 15 residues long. From germline, CDR1 is SGHTS and CDR2 YDEGEE.